This T cell receptor (beta chain) is from a study of blood T cell repertoires in COVID-19. About the research overall: Donors in the United States, Italy and Spain gave samples during acute or convalescent COVID-19. From T cells, B-cell-depleted T cells, or PBMCs came the material, which was cDNA or gDNA.

This clone appeared a few times. In the original processing: Amplifying reference gene primers gave estimates of nucleated cell counts. The method was immunoSEQ multiplex PCR; TCRdb's version includes in-frame clones alone and lacks a portion of them. D and trimming come from the DNA, and the V and J calls and clone size come from that table. Seen here are roughly 230,000 clones, roughly 81% observed once, and the top ten hold around 0.97%. The CDR3 totals 14 residues. Germline loops: CDR1 LNHDA, CDR2 SQIVND (reference sequence). V lost 4 bases and J lost 3, with 12 bases in between. The specimen was peripheral blood. This clonotype was obtained from a man in his forties with acute or convalescent COVID-19. The V gene is TRBV19, the J gene TRBJ1-2; D unresolved. The CDR3 region is CASSRWEEDYGYTF. CDR3 nucleotide sequence: TGTGCCAGTAGTAGATGGGAGGAGGACTATGGCTACACCTTC.